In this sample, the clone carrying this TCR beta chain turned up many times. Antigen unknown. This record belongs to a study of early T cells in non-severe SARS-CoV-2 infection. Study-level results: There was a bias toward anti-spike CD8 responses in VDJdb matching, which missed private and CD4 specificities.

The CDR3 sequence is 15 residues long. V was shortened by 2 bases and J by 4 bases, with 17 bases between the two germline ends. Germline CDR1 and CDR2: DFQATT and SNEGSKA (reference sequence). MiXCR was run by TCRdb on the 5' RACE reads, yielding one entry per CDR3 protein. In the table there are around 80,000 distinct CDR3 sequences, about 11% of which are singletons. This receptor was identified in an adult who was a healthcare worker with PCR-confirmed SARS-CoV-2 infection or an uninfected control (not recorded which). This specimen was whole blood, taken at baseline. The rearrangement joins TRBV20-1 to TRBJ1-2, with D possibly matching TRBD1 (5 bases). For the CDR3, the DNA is TGCAGTGCTAGACCGGGGCGTGCCACCACCTATGGCTACACCTTC. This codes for CSARPGRATTYGYTF.